The entry that follows covers one T cell receptor beta chain sequence. This entry comes from a study of blood T cell repertoires in COVID-19. Study overall: Collection of acute and convalescent COVID-19 samples took place in the United States, Italy and Spain. T cells, B-cell-depleted T cells, or PBMCs provided the cDNA or gDNA that served as material.

The CDR3 has 12 amino acids. V gave up 3 bases and J gave up 0 bases, with 6 bases separating them. Germline lookup yields CDR1 DFQATT and CDR2 SNEGSKA (reference sequence). Authors' analysis steps: Quantification of nucleated cells was approximated via reference gene primer amplification. TCRdb's copy holds only in-frame clones and misses some; the assay was immunoSEQ multiplex PCR. The D gene and trimming were derived from the DNA, and the V and J assignments and clone size from that table. The repertoire consists of about 250,000 clones, with around four fifths occurring once and the leading ten covering around 7.9%.

The TCR originated in a man aged 40-49 years with active or convalescent COVID-19. The chain joins TRBV20-1 to TRBJ2-7; D not resolved. The sample taken for sequencing was peripheral blood. CDR3 coding DNA: TGCAGTGCTAGTCAAAACTCCTACGAGCAGTACTTC. This translates into CSASQNSYEQYF.